Listed here are 6 T cell receptor beta chains from one sample, sequenced in a study of blood T cell repertoires in COVID-19. Some clones are missing from TCRdb's copy, which holds only in-frame ones; the method was immunoSEQ multiplex PCR. The sample includes just over 95,000 clones, roughly 80% seen only once; the top ten take approximately 18%. Sequencing was carried out using peripheral blood. The receptors were gathered from a man older than 75 with acute or convalescent COVID-19.

The rearrangement joins TRBV9 to TRBJ1-1; no clear D. Germline CDR1 is SGDLS and CDR2 is YYNGEE. The CDR3 has 12 residues. The ends were cut back, 3 bases at V and 9 bases at J, with 12 bases in the middle. The chain's CDR3 is CASSDPGKKAFF. The CDR3, as DNA: TGTGCCAGCAGCGATCCGGGAAAGAAAGCTTTCTTT.

The chain employs TRBV3-1 (or the pseudogene TRBV3-2) and TRBJ2-7; 11 bases line up with TRBD2. Germline CDR1 LGHDT, CDR2 YNNKEL (reference sequence). V lost 2 bases and J lost 2; bases outside the gene matches: 14. CDR3 length: 19 amino acids. The CDR3 DNA follows: TGTGCCAGCAGCCAACGGGGAACTAGCGGGAGTCAAAATCCCTACGAGCAGTACTTC. Protein product: CASSQRGTSGSQNPYEQYF.

This clone appeared a single time. The chain has TRBV12-3 or TRBV12-4 and TRBJ2-2; 7 nucleotides agree with TRBD2. Trimming removed 6 bases from V and 5 bases from J; junction bases left unmatched: 3. CDR3 size: 13 residues. CDR3 amino acids: CASRYSGTGELFF. DNA for the CDR3: TGTGCCAGCAGATATAGCGGGACCGGGGAGCTGTTTTTT.

The J gene is TRBJ2-5, the V gene TRBV30, with unresolved D. Germline CDR1 and CDR2: GTSNPN and SVGIG (reference sequence). The CDR3 sequence is 11 residues long. The V end was cut by 4 bases, the J end by 5 bases, with 8 bases between. DNA of the CDR3: TGTGCCTGGACTCAGAGGGAGACCCAGTACTTC. Amino acids: CAWTQRETQYF.

V gene TRBV18 combines with J gene TRBJ1-2; 7 positions match TRBD1. The CDR3 length is 15 residues. V trimming: 3 bases; J trimming: 4 bases; junction bases outside the gene matches: 8. Germline lookup yields CDR1 KGHSH and CDR2 LQKENI. As DNA, the CDR3 is TGTGCCAGCTCACCTAGGCAGGGGGATCTCTATGGCTACACCTTC. It yields the protein CASSPRQGDLYGYTF.

As DNA, the CDR3 is TGTGCCAGCAGCTTAGCTGGGGGGACTAGCGGCACCGGGGAGCTGTTTTTT. It specifies CASSLAGGTSGTGELFF. The chain has TRBV11-2 and TRBJ2-2, with 11 positions matching TRBD2. There are 17 residues in the CDR3. Trimming removed 1 base from V and 4 bases from J; junction bases left unmatched: 5. Germline loops: CDR1 SGHAT, CDR2 FQNNGV.